The source of this T cell receptor beta chain is a study of blood T cell repertoires in COVID-19. The germline V gene encodes CDR1 SGHTA and CDR2 FQGNSA. Trimming took off 0 bases at V and 15 bases at J, with 9 bases between the two ends. The CDR3 has 11 residues. The repertoire was sequenced with immunoSEQ multiplex PCR; TCRdb's copy has only in-frame clones and lacks some. The sample includes 230,000 or so clones, around four fifths of them seen just once. The sequence came from a man aged 30 to 45 with active or convalescent COVID-19. The sample comprised peripheral blood. The rearrangement links TRBV7-2 to TRBJ2-1; no firm D call. The CDR3 loop is CASSLALLPFF. For the CDR3, the DNA is TGTGCCAGCAGCTTAGCGTTACTCCCGTTCTTC.